This T cell receptor (beta chain) was captured by sequencing in a study of spatial heterogeneity in lung cancer. Study-level results: The study found that expanded intratumoral alpha and beta TCR counts tracked tumor mutation counts.

Time point of the sample: sample taken at primary tumor resection. Samples were obtained from around 72 donors, all untreated early-stage non-small cell lung cancer patients. Germline CDR1 and CDR2: MRHNA and SNTAGT. CDR3 length equals 17 residues. Trimming took off 2 bases at V and 2 bases at J, with 13 bases between the two ends. This clonotype was observed a handful of times. Its target is not known. TCRdb used MiXCR to reprocess the 5' RACE reads, holding one entry per CDR3 protein. In the table there are some 23,000 distinct CDR3 sequences, 8.8% of which are singletons. The TCR sequence derives from a male donor with early-stage non-small cell lung cancer. V and J are TRBV6-4 and TRBJ1-6, with a possible D match to TRBD1 (6 bases). The specimen was lung tumor tissue, collected at surgery. The CDR3 DNA sequence: TGTGCCAGCAGTGACCTCCTGACAGGCACCTATAATTCACCCCTCCACTTT. It is translated as CASSDLLTGTYNSPLHF.